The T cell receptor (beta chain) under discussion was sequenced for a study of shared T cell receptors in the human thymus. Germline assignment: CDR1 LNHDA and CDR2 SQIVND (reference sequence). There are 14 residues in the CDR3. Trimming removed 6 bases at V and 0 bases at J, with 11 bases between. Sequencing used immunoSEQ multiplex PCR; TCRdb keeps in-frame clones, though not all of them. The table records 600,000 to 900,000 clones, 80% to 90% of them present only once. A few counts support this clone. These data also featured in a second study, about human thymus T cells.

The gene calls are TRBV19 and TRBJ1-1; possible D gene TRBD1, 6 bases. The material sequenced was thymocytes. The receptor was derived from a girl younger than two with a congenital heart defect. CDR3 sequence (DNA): TGTGCCAGTAGAAACAGGGTGGTGAACACTGAAGCTTTCTTT. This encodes CASRNRVVNTEAFF. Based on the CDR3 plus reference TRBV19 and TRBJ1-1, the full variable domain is DGGITQSPKYLFRKEGQNVTLSCEQNLNHDAMYWYRQDPGQGLRLIYYSQIVNDFQKGDIAEGYSVSREKKESFPLTVTSAQKNPTAFYLCASRNRVVNTEAFFGQGTRLTVV.